This TCR beta chain was sequenced for a study of identical twins (dated by TCRdb to between 2015 and 2016). Broadly, across the study: TCR alpha and beta repertoires from monozygotic twins, unrelated adults of various ages and cord blood were deep-sequenced to test whether fetal clonotypes persist. To rule out contamination, the twin experiments were replicated at different times with different library preparation protocols. Paper-wide results and their limitations: Conclusions relied on cross-sectional statistical analysis, since the same donors could not be followed over many years. Invariant T cells such as MAIT and iNKT could partly confound zero-insertion analyses, though diverse VJ usage argued against this for most clonotypes. Compared with coincidental sharing between unrelated individuals, out-of-frame TCR alpha sequences shared between twins had an excess of sequences with low generation probability. In beta out-of-frame sequences, excess twin sharing was weaker, because having fewer shared sequences lowered the signal-to-noise ratio. Fewer insertions were carried by abundant cord blood beta clonotypes; a weaker similar trend was observed in young adult naive repertoires, while no such trend was observed in memory repertoires. Recombination models systematically underestimated out-of-frame TCR alpha sharing in monozygotic twins but agreed with sharing between unrelated individuals.

For this clonotype: Its target antigen remains unknown. One base away there is no much larger clone; base qualities are not given.

All donors were healthy Caucasians. The twin cohort comprised three pairs of female monozygotic twins, all aged roughly 18 to 30 years. Positive isolation kits from Invitrogen were used to isolate the CD4+ and CD8+ T cell populations. Libraries were built with 5' RACE. The instrument given in TCRdb is Illumina HiSeq 2000. Template switching introduced a universal primer binding site; the final cDNA contained a unique molecular identifier, enabling accurate counting of TCR cDNA molecules. First-strand cDNA for TCR alpha and beta chains was synthesized from specific primers in the conserved constant-segment region. To control for contamination, each cDNA library was double barcoded with a SMART-Mk sample barcode plus Illumina barcodes. Two successive PCR steps introduced TruSeq adapter sequences along with Illumina sample barcodes. The Illumina HiSeq platform was used with custom primers to sequence TCR alpha and beta cDNA libraries. The paper's processing steps were these. MiGEC was used to process raw reads and extract unique molecular identifiers, and MiXCR was used to find CDR3 positions. For each individual, recombination models were inferred using an EM algorithm with the repgenHMM and IGoR tools. Shared clonotype analysis was performed with the tcR package in R, normalizing sharing by the product of cloneset sizes. To study raw recombination free of thymic and clonal selection effects, out-of-frame nonproductive sequences were analyzed. TCRdb reanalyzed the raw reads on its own, using fastp at Q25 for trimming and MiXCR for clone calling, and kept in-frame beta chains. All rows with the same CDR3 protein become a single entry with the most common DNA and genes. The V and J calls were determined by TCRdb, not by the authors. The sample records 450,000 or so distinct CDR3 sequences, less than 25% of which are singletons. The ten largest clones take up 2.9% of the sample.

These records were also assigned to another study, of T cells expressing NK-cell markers. Drawing on the second study: In sorted CD3+CD56+NKG2C+, CD3+CD56+NKG2C- and CD3+CD56-NKG2C+ T-cell subsets from several donors, TCR beta-chain repertoires were profiled. Of the eight sequenced donors, seven were found to be HCMV-seropositive and one was found to be HCMV-seronegative. In several experiments an anti-gammadeltaTCR antibody was added to restrict sorting to alphabetaTCR-expressing T cells. In six donors, the dominant CD3+CD56+NKG2C+ clonotypes were found to rank among the top 10 CD8+ clonotypes and to make up 1.0-7.0% of CD8+ T cells. Those dominant clonotypes were again the most abundant among CD3+CD56-NKG2C+ cells in several donors, at roughly 25-60.1%. It remained unclear whether the expanded NKG2C-expressing T cell clones were specific for HCMV antigens. The eight sequenced donors were randomly selected healthy volunteers, three men and five women. To determine HCMV serostatus, a commercial ELISA kit was used to detect HCMV-specific IgG in serum. MIGEC was used to demultiplex reads and group reads by UMI, and MiTCR was used to assemble and quantify clonotypes. To exclude erroneous sequences, only TCR cDNA sequences supported by at least two reads were retained. The tcR package was used for downstream repertoire analysis, and clonotypes were matched across fractions by CDR3 nucleotide sequence plus V segment. VDJmatch was used to annotate antigen specificity against VDJdb, with one amino acid substitution in CDR3 allowed.

The source of this sequence is a woman between 18 and 29 years old in good health. The sample comprised CD4+ T cells sorted from blood.

The bases read TGTGCCAGCAGCCCCCGAGGGGCAGCGTCCTACAATGAGCAGTTCTTC. It codes for CASSPRGAASYNEQFF. The chain is encoded by TRBV9 joined to TRBJ2-1; the D segment may tentatively be TRBD1 or TRBD2, each giving 5 matched bases. CDR1 and CDR2 were assigned from the germline V gene as SGDLS and YYNGEE. From cysteine to phenylalanine, the CDR3 is 16 amino acids long. Of the read, only the CDR3 DNA is kept; its 48 bases are in frame from base 1. A distance of 15 bases separates the germline ends of V and J, which lose 4 bases and 1 base respectively.